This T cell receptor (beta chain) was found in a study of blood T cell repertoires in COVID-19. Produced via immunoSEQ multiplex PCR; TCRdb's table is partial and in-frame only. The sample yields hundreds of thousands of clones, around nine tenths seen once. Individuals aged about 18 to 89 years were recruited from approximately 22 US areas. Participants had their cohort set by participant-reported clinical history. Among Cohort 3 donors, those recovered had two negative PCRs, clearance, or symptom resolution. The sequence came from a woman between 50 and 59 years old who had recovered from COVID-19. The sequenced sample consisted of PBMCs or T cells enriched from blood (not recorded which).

Written as DNA, the CDR3 is TGCGCCAGCAGCCTAGACAGGGTACGCCTCTATGGCTACACCTTC. Its protein is CASSLDRVRLYGYTF. The J gene is TRBJ1-2, the V gene TRBV5-1, with 7 bases identical to TRBD1. The V gene's germline CDR1 is SGHRS and CDR2 YFSETQ. The trim removed 4 bases at V and 4 bases at J, leaving 10 bases unmatched. This CDR3 contains 15 residues.